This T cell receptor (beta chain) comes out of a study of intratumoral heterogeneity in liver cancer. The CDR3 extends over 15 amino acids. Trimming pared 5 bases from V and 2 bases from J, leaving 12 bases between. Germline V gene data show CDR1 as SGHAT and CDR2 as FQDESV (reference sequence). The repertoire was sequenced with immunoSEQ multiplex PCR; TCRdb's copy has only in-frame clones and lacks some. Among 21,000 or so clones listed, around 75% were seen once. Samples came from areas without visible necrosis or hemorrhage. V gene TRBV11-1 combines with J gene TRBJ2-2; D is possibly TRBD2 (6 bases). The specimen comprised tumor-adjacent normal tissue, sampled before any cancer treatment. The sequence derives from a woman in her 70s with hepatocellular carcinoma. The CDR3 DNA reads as TGTGCCAGCAGCCCCGGGACTCCAAACACCGGGGAGCTGTTTTTT. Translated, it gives CASSPGTPNTGELFF.